The clone carrying this TCR beta chain was counted many times. Trimming cost V 1 base and J 1 base, with 10 bases left between them. Germline V gene data show CDR1 as SEHNR and CDR2 as FQNEAQ (reference sequence). The CDR3 spans 15 residues. This entry comes from a study of Graves' ophthalmopathy and Graves' hyperthyroidism. RNA transcripts were the source from which TCR beta CDR3 regions were amplified. The workflow started with a first-round RT-PCR run with HTBI primers and then moved on to a second-round multiplex PCR. TCRdb fed the multiplex PCR reads into MiXCR, producing one record per CDR3 protein. The table has about 210,000 distinct CDR3 sequences, 25% to 35% seen once.

The source material was peripheral blood. This TCR derives from a man aged 45-60 years with Graves' ophthalmopathy. V is TRBV7-9 and J is TRBJ1-1; perhaps TRBD1 as D (5 bases). The CDR3 protein is CASSLGGRANTEAFF. CDR3 coding DNA: TGTGCCAGCAGCTTAGGTGGCAGGGCGAACACTGAAGCTTTCTTT.